The 24 T cell receptor beta chains listed next were all sequenced from one sample in a study of T cells in Graves' hyperthyroidism and ophthalmopathy. TCR beta CDR3 region amplification was performed from RNA transcripts. HTBI primers were the set used in a first-round RT-PCR of the TCR CDR3. Using its own MiXCR run on the multiplex PCR reads, TCRdb lists one record per CDR3 protein. The repertoire consists of roughly 570,000 distinct CDR3 sequences, with around a sixth occurring once and the leading ten covering 7.3%. Sequenced material: blood. All receptors come from a woman in her 30s with Graves' hyperthyroidism.

This clonotype was observed a few times. The genes are TRBV2 and TRBJ2-2, with D perhaps TRBD2 (6 bases). Germline-derived CDR1 and CDR2 are SNHLY and FYNNEI. V was shortened by 8 bases and J by 1 base, with 11 bases between the two germline ends. The CDR3 loop spans 14 amino acids. The CDR3 sequence: CASRGTLNTGELFF. CDR3 sequence (DNA): TGTGCCAGCCGCGGGACTCTGAACACCGGGGAGCTGTTTTTT.

The chain combines TRBV29-1 with TRBJ1-1, with D hard to call. Germline CDR1 is SQVTM and CDR2 is ANQGSEA. The CDR3 has 12 amino acids. The V gene lost 3 bases and the J gene lost 4 bases, with 9 bases spanning the gap. This CDR3 reads CSVDGSSTEAFF. DNA for the CDR3: TGCAGCGTTGACGGGTCGTCCACTGAAGCTTTCTTT.

This clonotype was seen ten or more times. The chain carries TRBV28 and TRBJ1-2, with 8 bases aligning to TRBD1. CDR1 is MDHEN and CDR2 is SYDVKM in the germline V gene. The length of the CDR3 is 15 residues. V was pared by 5 bases and J by 8 bases, with 13 bases of the junction left unmatched. CDR3: CASSRGTGFLWGYTF. The CDR3 DNA sequence: TGTGCCAGCAGTCGGGGGACAGGATTTCTCTGGGGCTACACCTTC.

Many counts were recorded for this clonotype. The V gene is TRBV11-2, the J gene TRBJ2-7; possibly TRBD2 for D (6 bases). This CDR3 is 13 amino acids long. Between the trimmed V and J ends, which lost 3 bases and 6 bases, there was a span of 12 bases. The germline V gene encodes CDR1 SGHAT and CDR2 FQNNGV. Here the CDR3 DNA reads TGTGCCAGCAGCTTGGGGGGATACGGCGAGCAGTACTTC. Its translation: CASSLGGYGEQYF.

This clonotype was detected only a few times. This chain connects TRBV4-2 to TRBJ2-2; 10 bases fit TRBD2. Germline CDR1 is LGHNA and CDR2 is YNFKEQ. CDR3 size: 18 residues. Trimming cost V 0 bases and J 4 bases; bases outside gene matches: 8. The CDR3 DNA follows: TGTGCCAGCAGCCAAGATCCAGCGGGAGGGGTCGGCACCGGGGAGCTGTTTTTT. It specifies CASSQDPAGGVGTGELFF.

For this clonotype: The conserved phenylalanine or tryptophan is not found at the CDR3 terminus, so this likely reflects a read error. Here the CDR3 DNA reads TGCGCCAGCAGCTCCCAGCGGGACGCCTACGAGCAGTACCTC. It translates to CASSSQRDAYEQYL. The chain is built from TRBV5-1 and TRBJ2-7; 7 bases line up with TRBD2. The length of the CDR3 is 14 residues. With 3 bases clipped from V and 2 bases from J, the junction kept 5 bases outside the gene matches. Germline assignment: CDR1 SGHRS and CDR2 YFSETQ.

This clonotype was seen only a few times. This chain connects TRBV6-1 to TRBJ2-3; D gene uncertain. The CDR3 extends over 13 amino acids. Deletions cut 3 bases from V and 3 bases from J, with 7 bases between. CDR1 MNHNS and CDR2 SASEGT come from the germline V gene. CDR3 nucleotides: TGTGCCAGCAGTGACCAGCAGACAGATACGCAGTATTTT. This sequence encodes CASSDQQTDTQYF.

This clonotype has a handful of counts. The rearrangement links TRBV7-2 to TRBJ1-2; D not certain. The length of the CDR3 is 11 residues. Per the germline V gene, CDR1 is SGHTA and CDR2 is FQGNSA. The V gene lost 5 bases and the J gene lost 8 bases, with 9 bases spanning the gap. In nucleotides, the CDR3 is TGTGCCAGCAGCCCTCTGGGGGGCTACACCTTC. It translates to CASSPLGGYTF.

This clonotype showed up just a few times. The J gene is TRBJ1-1, the V gene TRBV29-1; D uncertain. The germline gives CDR1 SQVTM, CDR2 ANQGSEA. V shed 6 bases and J shed 5 bases, with 10 bases lying between them. This CDR3 spans 11 amino acids. The CDR3 sequence: CSVDGDTEAFF. The CDR3 DNA follows: TGCAGCGTGGACGGGGATACTGAAGCTTTCTTT.

The chain employs TRBV15 and TRBJ2-1; 8 bases map to TRBD2. Looked up from germline, CDR1 is LNHNV and CDR2 is YYDKDF (reference sequence). Unmatched junction bases numbered 3, after V lost 3 bases and J lost 2 bases. This CDR3 region has 15 residues. Here the CDR3 DNA reads TGTGCCACCAGCAGGGGGCGGGAGGCCTACAATGAGCAGTTCTTC. It specifies CATSRGREAYNEQFF.

Turning to this clonotype: A single base separates this from a much larger clone, so it may be a read error. The rearrangement joins TRBV7-2 to TRBJ2-7; D may match TRBD1 or TRBD2 (6 bases each). This CDR3 has 15 amino acids. V shed 0 bases and J shed 3 bases, with 12 bases lying between them. Germline V gene data show CDR1 as SGHTA and CDR2 as FQGNSA. The CDR3 spells CASSLALGGHYEQYF. The CDR3 region has the DNA TGTGCCAGCAGCTTAGCTCTCGGGGGCCACTACGAGCAGTACTTC.

This clonotype was observed at least ten times. The gene calls are TRBV5-1 and TRBJ2-5; D is unresolved. V was shortened by 4 bases and J by 2 bases, with 12 bases between the two germline ends. The CDR3 loop spans 14 amino acids. Germline CDR1 SGHRS, CDR2 YFSETQ. The CDR3 DNA reads as TGCGCCAGCAGCCCCGCCCCGGTGCAAGAGACCCAGTACTTC. Translating gives CASSPAPVQETQYF.

V usage is TRBV10-2 and J usage is TRBJ2-1, with TRBD2 identical over 13 bases. CDR1 is WSHSY and CDR2 is SAAADI in the germline V gene. With V trimmed by 0 bases and J by 4 bases, 3 bases remained unmatched. The CDR3 has 17 amino acids. The CDR3 coding sequence is TGCGCCAGCAGTGAGTCGAGACTAGCGGGAGGATACAATGAGCAGTTCTTC. The encoded protein is CASSESRLAGGYNEQFF.

In its sample, this clonotype was seen many times. This rearrangement joins TRBV6-2 or TRBV6-3 to TRBJ2-1; TRBD2 might be the D (5 bases). The germline gives CDR1 MNHEY, CDR2 SVGEGT. V lost 7 bases to trimming and J lost 0 bases, with 25 bases between them. The length of the CDR3 is 19 residues. CDR3 loop: CASTAPYSGLSSSYNEQFF. CDR3 nucleotide sequence: TGTGCCAGCACCGCCCCTTACTCCGGACTGTCGAGCTCCTACAATGAGCAGTTCTTC.

This clonotype was found many times. This sequence joins TRBV7-2 and TRBJ2-7; the match to TRBD1 covers 9 bases. The germline V gene has CDR1 SGHTA and CDR2 FQGNSA. V lost 6 bases and J lost 5; bases outside the gene matches: 8. The CDR3 consists of 14 residues. The CDR3 region has the DNA TGTGCCAGCAGGCCAGGACAGGGGACCAACGAGCAGTACTTC. Protein sequence: CASRPGQGTNEQYF.

This clonotype was observed a few times. The rearrangement uses TRBV7-9 and TRBJ1-2; D is unresolved. Deletions cut 5 bases from V and 3 bases from J, with 16 bases between. Germline V gives CDR1 SEHNR, CDR2 FQNEAQ (reference sequence). This CDR3 has 15 residues. The chain's CDR3 is CASSRDTSSYYGYTF. The CDR3 DNA sequence: TGTGCCAGCAGCAGAGACACTTCCTCATACTATGGCTACACCTTC.

The chain combines TRBV29-1 with TRBJ1-2; D perhaps matches TRBD1 (5 bases). The CDR3 is 11 residues long. The germline gives CDR1 SQVTM, CDR2 ANQGSEA. With 5 bases removed from V and 4 bases from J, the gap between germline ends came to 8 bases. The CDR3 sequence is CSVPDSYGYTF. The CDR3, as DNA: TGCAGCGTTCCAGACAGCTATGGCTACACCTTC.

There are many counts of this clonotype. The gene calls are TRBV10-3 and TRBJ2-7; 9 bases fit TRBD1. Per the germline V gene, CDR1 is ENHRY and CDR2 is SYGVKD. CDR3 length: 14 residues. With 2 bases clipped from V and 6 bases from J, the junction kept 5 bases outside the gene matches. The CDR3 reads CAISEVGTGSEQYF. DNA of the CDR3: TGTGCCATCAGTGAGGTGGGGACAGGGAGCGAGCAGTACTTC.

This clonotype was seen at least ten times. The chain combines TRBV7-9 with TRBJ1-5, with D unclear. This CDR3 region has 13 residues. Trimming removed 3 bases at V and 6 bases at J, with 9 bases between. CDR1 is SEHNR and CDR2 is FQNEAQ in the germline V gene (reference sequence). This chain's CDR3 is CASSFSMGQPQHF. The CDR3, as DNA: TGTGCCAGCAGCTTCTCGATGGGTCAGCCCCAGCATTTT.

This clonotype was recorded at least ten times. The J gene is TRBJ2-3, the V gene TRBV30; no reliable D call. V lost 0 bases and J lost 6, with 10 bases in between. Germline-derived CDR1 and CDR2 are GTSNPN and SVGIG (reference sequence). This CDR3 is built from 13 residues. This CDR3 is CAWSVRVGDTQYF. The CDR3 DNA reads as TGTGCCTGGAGTGTACGGGTGGGTGATACGCAGTATTTT.

CDR3 nucleotides: TGTGCCACCAGCAGAGATATGGGCCGGGGTAAGGAGCAGTTCTTC. The encoded protein is CATSRDMGRGKEQFF. The gene calls are TRBV15 and TRBJ2-1; tentative D call: TRBD2 (5 bases). The length of the CDR3 is 15 residues. The V gene's germline CDR1 is LNHNV and CDR2 YYDKDF (reference sequence). Trimming shortened V by 0 bases and J by 10 bases, and 16 bases separated the two germline ends.

This clonotype came up many times. V and J are TRBV13 and TRBJ2-3, with D possibly TRBD1 on 6 matching bases. Germline values: CDR1 PRHDT, CDR2 FYEKMQ (reference sequence). This CDR3 region has 16 residues. The ends were cut back, 4 bases at V and 5 bases at J, with 19 bases in the middle. Here the CDR3 reads CASSYRTATRGDTQYF. CDR3 nucleotide sequence: TGTGCCAGCAGCTATCGGACAGCCACGCGCGGAGATACGCAGTATTTT.

This clonotype was seen repeatedly, ten times or more. The chain carries TRBV28 and TRBJ2-5; 15 bases match TRBD2. The CDR3 has 18 residues. V was pared by 6 bases and J by 5 bases, with 13 bases of the junction left unmatched. CDR1 and CDR2 from the germline V gene are MDHEN and SYDVKM. CDR3 in DNA: TGTGCCAGCAGCCGGAGGGGGTCCGGGACTAGCGGGAGGGAGACCCAGTACTTC. Protein product: CASSRRGSGTSGRETQYF.

V and J are TRBV25-1 and TRBJ2-7; 9 nucleotides agree with TRBD1. The CDR3 spans 15 residues. Germline lookup yields CDR1 MGHDK and CDR2 SYGVNS. Germline trimming cut 2 bases from V and 6 bases from J; bases unmatched to any gene: 8. CDR3 nucleotides: TGTGCCAGCAGTGAAACCGGGACAGGGATCGTCGAGCAGTACTTC. Protein: CASSETGTGIVEQYF.